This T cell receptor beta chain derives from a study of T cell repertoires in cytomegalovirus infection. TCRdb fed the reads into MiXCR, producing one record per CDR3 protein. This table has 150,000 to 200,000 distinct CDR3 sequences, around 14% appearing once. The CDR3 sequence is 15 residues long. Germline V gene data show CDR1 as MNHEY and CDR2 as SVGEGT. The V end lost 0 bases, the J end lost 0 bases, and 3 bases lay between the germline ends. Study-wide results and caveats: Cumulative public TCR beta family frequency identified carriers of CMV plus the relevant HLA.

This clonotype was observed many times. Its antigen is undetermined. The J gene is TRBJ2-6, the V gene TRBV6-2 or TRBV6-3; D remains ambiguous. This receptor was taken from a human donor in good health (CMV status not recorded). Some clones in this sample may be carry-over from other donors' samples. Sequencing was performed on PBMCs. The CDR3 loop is CASSYSNSGANVLTF. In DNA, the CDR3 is TGTGCCAGCAGTTACTCCAACTCTGGGGCCAACGTCCTGACTTTC.